The 20 T cell receptor beta chains below come from one sample, sequenced in a study of T-cell memory formation after mild COVID-19. TCRdb recomputed calls from the 5' RACE reads with MiXCR, one row per CDR3 protein. The sample holds around 30,000 distinct CDR3 sequences; roughly an eighth are singletons and the top ten take roughly 15%. Material for sequencing was PBMCs or a T cell subset sorted from them (not recorded which). These receptors originate from an adult woman who had mild COVID-19 (a few samples of this study predate the infection). Cell type and time point are not known.

This clonotype was counted many times. The chain employs TRBV20-1 and TRBJ2-1; 8 nucleotides line up with TRBD2. The V and J ends lost 3 bases and 10 bases, in that order; junction bases with no gene match: 8. CDR1 is DFQATT, CDR2 SNEGSKA, per germline (reference sequence). The CDR3 consists of 13 residues. CDR3 sequence: CSASPAGVREQFF. The CDR3, as DNA: TGCAGTGCTAGCCCAGCGGGAGTTCGGGAGCAGTTCTTC.

This clonotype showed up many times. This chain links TRBV12-3 or TRBV12-4 with TRBJ1-6; possible D gene TRBD1, 6 bases. The CDR3 is made up of 13 amino acids. V gave up 8 bases and J gave up 6 bases, with 11 bases separating them. CDR3 amino acids: CASLGARNSPLHF. Written as DNA, the CDR3 is TGTGCCAGCTTGGGGGCGCGTAATTCACCCCTCCACTTT.

This clonotype occurred many times. The chain employs TRBV7-2 and TRBJ2-1; D may be TRBD2 (6 bases). Germline V gives CDR1 SGHTA, CDR2 FQGNSA. The CDR3 loop spans 16 amino acids. V was shortened by 4 bases and J by 3 bases, with 16 bases between the two germline ends. In DNA, the CDR3 is TGTGCCAGCAGCTCCAGCGGACTAAGAGTCTACAATGAGCAGTTCTTC. This translates into CASSSSGLRVYNEQFF.

In its sample, this clonotype ranks as medium-sized. The chain employs TRBV2 and TRBJ2-7; 9 bases agree with TRBD1. The CDR3 has 17 amino acids. The trim removed 4 bases at V and 6 bases at J, leaving 16 bases unmatched. Looked up from germline, CDR1 is SNHLY and CDR2 is FYNNEI. CDR3 region: CASSVKLMGQGTPEQYF. The CDR3 DNA sequence: TGTGCCAGCAGTGTAAAACTGATGGGACAGGGTACCCCCGAGCAGTACTTC.

This clonotype has a count of ten or more. The rearrangement links TRBV12-3 or TRBV12-4 to TRBJ1-5; D may be TRBD1 (6 bases). This CDR3 has 19 amino acids. Trimming removed 1 base from V and 5 bases from J, with 24 bases in between. Here the CDR3 reads CASSLGVPNRDWIYQPQHF. In nucleotides, the CDR3 is TGTGCCAGCAGTTTAGGAGTCCCAAACAGGGATTGGATTTATCAGCCCCAGCATTTT.

Here the CDR3 DNA reads TGTGCCAGCAGCTTGCTCGAGCAGTACTTC. The encoded protein is CASSLLEQYF. This chain connects TRBV5-6 to TRBJ2-7, with D hard to call. Germline CDR1 is SGHDT and CDR2 is YYEEEE. V was pared by 1 base and J by 6 bases, with 2 bases between. The CDR3 extends over 10 amino acids.

The sample holds many counts of this clonotype. V gene TRBV6-5 combines with J gene TRBJ2-7; D call uncertain. CDR3 length equals 11 residues. V was cut by 8 bases and J by 5 bases, with 10 bases left in between. From germline, CDR1 is MNHEY and CDR2 SVGAGI. The CDR3 spells CASGLLDEQYF. The CDR3 region has the DNA TGTGCCAGCGGCTTACTGGACGAGCAGTACTTC.

This clonotype occurred many times. This sequence joins TRBV16 and TRBJ1-2; no clear D. This CDR3 is 13 amino acids long. V was shortened by 1 base and J by 4 bases, with 7 bases between the two germline ends. Germline V gene lookup returns CDR1 KGHSY and CDR2 FQNENV. The CDR3 sequence is CASSQFPSYGYTF. CDR3 DNA sequence: TGTGCCAGCAGCCAATTTCCCAGCTATGGCTACACCTTC. The complete variable domain, with remaining parts taken from reference TRBV16 and TRBJ1-2, reads GEEVAQTPKHLVRGEGQKAKLYCAPIKGHSYVFWYQQVLKNEFKFLISFQNENVFDETGMPKERFSAKCLPNSPCSLEIQATKLEDSAVYFCASSQFPSYGYTFGSGTRLTVV.

This clonotype was picked up many times. The V gene is TRBV2, the J gene TRBJ2-3; 8 nucleotides match TRBD1. The V gene's germline CDR1 is SNHLY and CDR2 FYNNEI. The CDR3 contains 14 residues. Germline trimming cut 7 bases from V and 6 bases from J; bases unmatched to any gene: 9. The DNA for the CDR3 is TGTGCCAGCATCCGGACAGGGCAGCAGGATACGCAGTATTTT. This encodes CASIRTGQQDTQYF.

The chain recombines TRBV7-8 with TRBJ2-7; 9 bases agree with TRBD1. CDR1 and CDR2 (germline): SGHVS, FQNEAQ. Unmatched junction bases numbered 12, after V lost 5 bases and J lost 4 bases. The CDR3 length is 16 residues. DNA for the CDR3: TGTGCCAGCAGCATGCCCCGGGACAGGGAGACTTACGAGCAGTACTTC. Encoded protein: CASSMPRDRETYEQYF.

Relative to its sample, this clonotype is medium-sized. The chain joins TRBV5-1 to TRBJ2-2; no clear D gene. Germline CDR1 and CDR2: SGHRS and YFSETQ. The length of the CDR3 is 13 residues. Trimming pared 2 bases from V and 6 bases from J, leaving 8 bases between. As DNA, the CDR3 is TGCGCCAGCAGCTTCGGGCAGCCCGGGGAGCTGTTTTTT. This sequence encodes CASSFGQPGELFF. The full variable domain, rest sourced from reference TRBV5-1 and TRBJ2-2, is KAGVTQTPRYLIKTRGQQVTLSCSPISGHRSVSWYQQTPGQGLQFLFEYFSETQRNKGNFPGRFSGRQFSNSRSEMNVSTLELGDSALYLCASSFGQPGELFFGEGSRLTVL.

This clonotype was seen repeatedly, ten times or more. A junction boundary mismatches the germline segment, possibly from a read error. J is TRBJ1-1 and V is TRBV3-1; TRBD1 matches 8 bases. The length of the CDR3 is 17 residues. CDR1 is LGHDT, CDR2 YNNKEL, per germline (reference sequence). The CDR3 DNA follows: TGTGCCAGCAACCAAGAATGGACAGGGAGGGCCTACACTGAAGCTTTCTTT. It yields the protein CASNQEWTGRAYTEAFF.

This clonotype was seen repeatedly, ten times or more. The genes are TRBV18 and TRBJ2-2, with 10 positions matching TRBD1. Unmatched junction bases numbered 7, after V lost 4 bases and J lost 5 bases. The germline CDR1 and CDR2 sequences are KGHSH and LQKENI. This CDR3 spans 16 amino acids. For the CDR3, the DNA is TGTGCCAGCTCACTTCGACAGGGGGCAGAGACCGGGGAGCTGTTTTTT. Translation: CASSLRQGAETGELFF.

The chain carries TRBV6-2 or TRBV6-3 and TRBJ2-7, with 8 bases that match TRBD1. Germline V gene data show CDR1 as MNHEY and CDR2 as SVGEGT. V trimming: 0 bases; J trimming: 5 bases; junction bases outside the gene matches: 3. This CDR3 has 14 residues. The CDR3 region is CASSYSDRGHEQYF. CDR3 DNA sequence: TGTGCCAGCAGTTACTCAGACAGGGGCCACGAGCAGTACTTC.

This clonotype has a count of ten or more. The V and J genes are TRBV15 and TRBJ2-5, with no clear D. The CDR3 covers 16 residues. CDR1 LNHNV and CDR2 YYDKDF come from the germline V gene (reference sequence). Trimming shortened V by 0 bases and J by 4 bases, and 15 bases separated the two germline ends. The CDR3 nucleotides are TGTGCCACCAGCAGAGATCGGGCGCTGCCCTCAGAGACCCAGTACTTC. Protein: CATSRDRALPSETQYF.

This clonotype was observed at least ten times. The CDR3 reads CASSSAGAGGYTF. The CDR3 bases are TGTGCCAGCAGTTCCGCAGGGGCGGGGGGCTACACCTTC. V and J are TRBV27 and TRBJ1-2; D is perhaps TRBD1 (6 bases). This CDR3 spans 13 amino acids. Germline lookup yields CDR1 MNHEY and CDR2 SMNVEV (reference sequence). Between the trimmed V and J ends, which lost 4 bases and 8 bases, there was a span of 14 bases.

In its sample, this clonotype was seen many times. V and J are TRBV20-1 and TRBJ2-3; 14 bases agree with TRBD2. Germline V lookup: CDR1 DFQATT, CDR2 SNEGSKA (reference sequence). This CDR3 region has 15 residues. Germline trimming cut 5 bases from V and 10 bases from J; bases unmatched to any gene: 11. In DNA, the CDR3 is TGCAGTGCTCCCGGGGCGAGACTAGCGGGAGGGCCGCAGTATTTT. Translating gives CSAPGARLAGGPQYF.

In its sample, this clonotype ranks as medium-sized. The gene calls are TRBV9 and TRBJ1-2; D not certain. Germline V gene data show CDR1 as SGDLS and CDR2 as YYNGEE. The CDR3 length is 18 residues. V shed 4 bases and J shed 6 bases, with 28 bases lying between them. The CDR3 spells CASSPFALGSGAGHGYTF. DNA of the CDR3: TGTGCCAGCAGCCCCTTTGCTCTAGGATCGGGAGCTGGCCATGGCTACACCTTC.

This clonotype appeared many times. This chain joins TRBV2 and TRBJ2-3, with D possibly matching TRBD2 (6 bases). CDR3 length: 15 amino acids. V shed 1 base and J shed 0 bases, with 8 bases lying between them. CDR1 SNHLY and CDR2 FYNNEI come from the germline V gene. CDR3 sequence reads: CASSEGRGSTDTQYF. The CDR3 DNA follows: TGTGCCAGCAGTGAAGGCCGGGGGAGCACAGATACGCAGTATTTT.

This clonotype has ten or more counts. The chain recombines TRBV5-1 with TRBJ2-2, with D maybe TRBD1 (6 bases). The CDR3 totals 14 residues. Germline V gene sequence: CDR1 SGHRS, CDR2 YFSETQ. V lost 4 bases and J 1 base, leaving 8 bases between the germline ends. The CDR3 DNA reads as TGCGCCAGCAGCCTACAGGGGAACACCGGGGAGCTGTTTTTT. Protein product: CASSLQGNTGELFF.